This TCR beta chain stems from a study of blood T cells in healthy people across ages. Through a sample-barcoded 5' primer and a J-beta primer mix, a second PCR was run for roughly 7 to 11 cycles. TCRdb redid the calling of the 5' RACE reads with MiXCR, one entry per CDR3 protein. The data contain about 1 million distinct CDR3 sequences, 40% to 50% of them seen just once; the ten biggest clones take up under 20%. Germline trimming cut 4 bases from V and 5 bases from J; bases unmatched to any gene: 9. The CDR3 is 16 amino acids. Germline CDR1 and CDR2: SGHAT and FQNNGV. This clonotype came up a few times.

The rearrangement joins TRBV11-2 to TRBJ2-5; 11 bases map to TRBD2. The sequenced material came from blood. The clonotype comes from a woman aged 55-75 years in good health. This CDR3 is CASSSGGTSGRETQYF. CDR3 nucleotides: TGTGCCAGCAGCTCCGGAGGGACTAGCGGACGGGAGACCCAGTACTTC.